The T cell receptor (beta chain) described here comes from a study of control samples from healthy donors and cancer patients. TCRdb's table, derived via immunoSEQ multiplex PCR, lists solely in-frame clones and lacks some. The sample records some 150,000 clones, 89% being singletons. V lost 3 bases to trimming and J lost 4 bases; unmatched junction nucleotides: 10. CDR3 size: 16 residues. CDR1 and CDR2 from the germline V gene are LGHDT and YNNKEL (reference sequence). The origin of this receptor is a young man in good health. The sample comprised blood. This chain uses TRBV3-1 (or the pseudogene TRBV3-2) with TRBJ2-7, with 9 bases aligning to TRBD2. This chain's CDR3 is CASSHGSGSKRYEQYF. The CDR3 DNA sequence: TGTGCCAGCAGCCACGGTAGCGGGAGTAAACGGTACGAGCAGTACTTC.